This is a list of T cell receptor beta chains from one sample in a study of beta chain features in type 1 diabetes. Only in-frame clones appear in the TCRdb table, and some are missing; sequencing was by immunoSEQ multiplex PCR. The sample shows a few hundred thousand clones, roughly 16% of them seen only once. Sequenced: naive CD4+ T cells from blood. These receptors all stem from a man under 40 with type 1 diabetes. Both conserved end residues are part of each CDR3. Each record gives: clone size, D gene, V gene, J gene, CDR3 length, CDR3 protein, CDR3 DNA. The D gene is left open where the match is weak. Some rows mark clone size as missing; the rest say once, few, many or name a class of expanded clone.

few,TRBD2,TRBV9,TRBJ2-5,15,CASSVSAGEGETQYF,TGTGCCAGCAGCGTATCAGCGGGAGAAGGGGAGACCCAGTACTTC
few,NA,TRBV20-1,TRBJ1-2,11,CSARTAHGYTF,TGCAGTGCTAGAACGGCCCATGGCTACACCTTC
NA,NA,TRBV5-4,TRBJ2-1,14,CASSLAQQYNEQFF,TGTGCCAGCAGCTTGGCTCAACAGTACAATGAGCAGTTCTTC
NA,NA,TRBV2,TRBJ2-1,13,CATRRMGRNEQFF,TGTGCCACCAGGCGGATGGGGAGGAATGAGCAGTTCTTC
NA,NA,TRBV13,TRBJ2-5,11,CASSLEETQYF,TGTGCCAGCAGCTTAGAGGAGACCCAGTACTTC
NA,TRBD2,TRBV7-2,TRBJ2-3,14,CASILAGALDTQYF,TGTGCCAGCATTTTAGCGGGAGCCTTAGATACGCAGTATTTT
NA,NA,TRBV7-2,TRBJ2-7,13,CASSLDGTPKQYF,TGTGCCAGCAGCTTAGATGGCACACCAAAGCAGTACTTC
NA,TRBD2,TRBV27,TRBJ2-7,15,CASSLRASGTLRQYF,TGTGCCAGCAGTTTACGAGCTAGCGGGACTCTGCGGCAGTACTTC
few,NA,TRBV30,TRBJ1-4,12,CAGRPRQEKLFF,TGTGCCGGCCGCCCAAGACAGGAAAAACTGTTTTTT
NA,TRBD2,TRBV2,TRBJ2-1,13,CASLGRVYNEQFF,TGTGCCAGCCTCGGGAGGGTATACAATGAGCAGTTCTTC
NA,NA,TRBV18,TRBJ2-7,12,CASSPRTYEQYF,TGTGCCAGCTCACCACGCACCTACGAGCAGTACTTC
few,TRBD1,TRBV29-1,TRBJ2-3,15,CSVEDRGYSTDTQYF,TGCAGCGTGGAGGACAGGGGTTATAGCACAGATACGCAGTATTTT
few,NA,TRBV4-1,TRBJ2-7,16,CASSQEKETGYYEQYF,TGCGCCAGCAGCCAAGAAAAAGAGACAGGTTACTACGAGCAGTACTTC
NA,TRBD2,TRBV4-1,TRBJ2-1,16,CASSQDRGLAGNEQFF,TGCGCCAGCAGCCAAGACCGGGGACTAGCGGGAAATGAGCAGTTCTTC
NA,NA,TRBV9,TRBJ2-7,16,CASSPHHKGWDYEQYF,TGTGCCAGCAGCCCCCATCACAAAGGATGGGACTACGAGCAGTACTTC
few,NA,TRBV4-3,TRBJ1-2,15,CASSQDTQVGYGYTF,TGCGCCAGCAGCCAAGATACACAGGTCGGCTATGGCTACACCTTC
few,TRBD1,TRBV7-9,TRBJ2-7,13,CASSLQQGYEQYF,TGTGCCAGCAGCCTCCAACAGGGGTACGAGCAGTACTTC
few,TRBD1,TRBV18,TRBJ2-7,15,CASSPPGTGNNEQYF,TGTGCCAGCTCCCCTCCCGGGACAGGGAATAACGAGCAGTACTTC
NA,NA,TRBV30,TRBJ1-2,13,CAWEVGLADGYTF,TGTGCCTGGGAGGTAGGACTCGCGGATGGCTACACCTTC
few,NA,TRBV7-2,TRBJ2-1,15,CASSLRERSYNEQFF,TGTGCCAGCAGCTTACGGGAGCGCTCCTACAATGAGCAGTTCTTC
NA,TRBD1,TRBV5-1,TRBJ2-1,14,CASSLQGADNEQFF,TGCGCCAGCAGCTTACAGGGGGCCGACAATGAGCAGTTCTTC
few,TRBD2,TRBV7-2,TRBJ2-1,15,CASSIGLAGDNEQFF,TGTGCCAGCAGTATCGGCCTAGCGGGCGACAATGAGCAGTTCTTC
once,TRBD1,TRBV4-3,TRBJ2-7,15,CASSHLRQGYYEQYF,TGCGCCAGCAGCCACCTGAGACAGGGGTACTACGAGCAGTACTTC
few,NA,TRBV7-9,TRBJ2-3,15,CASSLGNSNTDTQYF,TGTGCCAGCAGCTTAGGGAACTCAAACACAGATACGCAGTATTTT
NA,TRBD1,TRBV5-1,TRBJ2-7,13,CASSLDREYEQYF,TGCGCCAGCAGCTTAGACAGGGAATACGAGCAGTACTTC
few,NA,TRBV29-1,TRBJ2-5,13,CSVTGLYQETQYF,TGCAGCGTTACCGGGCTCTATCAAGAGACCCAGTACTTC
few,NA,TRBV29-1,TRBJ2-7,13,CSVVVDRSYEQYF,TGCAGCGTGGTGGTTGACCGCTCCTACGAGCAGTACTTC
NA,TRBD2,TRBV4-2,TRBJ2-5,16,CASSQLAGGRRETQYF,TGTGCCAGCAGCCAACTAGCGGGAGGGCGAAGGGAGACCCAGTACTTC
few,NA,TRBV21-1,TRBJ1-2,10,CASTRGLDTF,TGTGCCAGCACCCGGGGCCTCGACACCTTC
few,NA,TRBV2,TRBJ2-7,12,CASTGQGYEQYF,TGTGCCAGCACGGGGCAGGGCTACGAGCAGTACTTC
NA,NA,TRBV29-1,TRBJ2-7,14,CSVDGGLGIGEQYF,TGCAGCGTAGACGGGGGCCTTGGGATTGGGGAGCAGTACTTC